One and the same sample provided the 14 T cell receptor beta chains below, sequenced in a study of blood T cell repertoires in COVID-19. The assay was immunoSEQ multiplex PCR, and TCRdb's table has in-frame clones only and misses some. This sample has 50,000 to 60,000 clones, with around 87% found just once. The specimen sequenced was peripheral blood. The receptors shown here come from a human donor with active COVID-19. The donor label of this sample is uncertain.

The CDR3, as DNA: TGTGCCAGCAGTTATCGGGAAGGGAACACTGAAGCTTTCTTT. This codes for CASSYREGNTEAFF. This chain connects TRBV6-5 to TRBJ1-1; D gene ambiguous. The CDR3 length is 14 residues. From germline, CDR1 is MNHEY and CDR2 SVGAGI. V was clipped by 3 bases and J by 1 base, with 9 bases between them.

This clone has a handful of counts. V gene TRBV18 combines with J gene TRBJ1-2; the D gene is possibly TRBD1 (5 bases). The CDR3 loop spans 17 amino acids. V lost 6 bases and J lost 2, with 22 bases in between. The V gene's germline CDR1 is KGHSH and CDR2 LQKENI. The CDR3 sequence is CASSQNGAPGVNYGYTF. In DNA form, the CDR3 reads TGTGCCAGCTCGCAGAATGGGGCACCTGGGGTAAACTATGGCTACACCTTC.

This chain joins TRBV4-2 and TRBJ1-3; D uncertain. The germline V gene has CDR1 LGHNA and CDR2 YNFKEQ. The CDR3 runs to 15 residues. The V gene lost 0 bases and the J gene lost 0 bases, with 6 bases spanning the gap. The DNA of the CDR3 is TGTGCCAGCAGCCAAGAAATGAGCTCTGGAAACACCATATATTTT. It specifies CASSQEMSSGNTIYF.

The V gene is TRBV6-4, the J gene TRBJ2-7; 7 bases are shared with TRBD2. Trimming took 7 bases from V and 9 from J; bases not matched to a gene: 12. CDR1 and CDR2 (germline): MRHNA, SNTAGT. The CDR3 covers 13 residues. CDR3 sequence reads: CASKVGREPRQYF. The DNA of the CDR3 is TGTGCCAGCAAGGTGGGGAGGGAACCCCGGCAGTACTTC.

The CDR3 coding sequence is TGCGCCAGCAGCGGAACGACAGGTTCTTCACCCCTCCACTTT. Translated, it gives CASSGTTGSSPLHF. The chain employs TRBV10-2 and TRBJ1-6, with D possibly being TRBD1 (6 bases). V shed 6 bases and J shed 9 bases, with 15 bases lying between them. This CDR3 spans 14 amino acids. CDR1 and CDR2 from the germline V gene are WSHSY and SAAADI.

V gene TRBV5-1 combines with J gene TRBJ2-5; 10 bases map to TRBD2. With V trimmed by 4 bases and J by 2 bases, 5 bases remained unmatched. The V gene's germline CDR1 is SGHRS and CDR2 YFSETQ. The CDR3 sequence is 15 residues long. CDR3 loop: CASSPGTSEQETQYF. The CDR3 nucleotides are TGCGCCAGCAGCCCCGGGACTAGCGAGCAAGAGACCCAGTACTTC.

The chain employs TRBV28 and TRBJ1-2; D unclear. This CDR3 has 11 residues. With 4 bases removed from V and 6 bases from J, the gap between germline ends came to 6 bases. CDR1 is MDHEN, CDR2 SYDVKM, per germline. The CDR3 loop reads CASSSPDGYTF. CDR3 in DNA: TGTGCCAGCAGTTCTCCCGATGGCTACACCTTC.

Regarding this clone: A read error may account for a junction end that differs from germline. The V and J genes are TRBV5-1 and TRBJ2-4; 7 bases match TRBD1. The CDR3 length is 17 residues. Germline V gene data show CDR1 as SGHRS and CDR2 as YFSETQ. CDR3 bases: TGCGCCAGCAGTTTGGAGGCCGGGACAGCAGCCAAAAACATTCAGTACTTC. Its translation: CASSLEAGTAAKNIQYF. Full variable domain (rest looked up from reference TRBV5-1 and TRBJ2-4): KAGVTQTPRYLIKTRGQQVTLSCSPISGHRSVSWYQQTPGQGLQFLFEYFSETQRNKGNFPGRFSGRQFSNSRSEMNVSTLELGDSALYLCASSLEAGTAAKNIQYFGAGTRLSVL.

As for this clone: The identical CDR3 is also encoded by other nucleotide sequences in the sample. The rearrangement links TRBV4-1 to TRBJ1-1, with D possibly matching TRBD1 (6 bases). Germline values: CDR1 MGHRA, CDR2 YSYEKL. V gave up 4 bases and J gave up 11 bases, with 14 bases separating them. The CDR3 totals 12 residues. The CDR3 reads CASSPGRGVAFF. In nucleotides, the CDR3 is TGCGCCAGCAGCCCTGGCAGGGGCGTCGCTTTCTTT.

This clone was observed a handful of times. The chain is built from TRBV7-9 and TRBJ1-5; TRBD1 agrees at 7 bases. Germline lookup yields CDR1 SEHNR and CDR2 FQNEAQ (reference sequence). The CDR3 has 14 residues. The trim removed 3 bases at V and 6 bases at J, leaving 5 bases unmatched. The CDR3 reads CASSFGQEGQPQHF. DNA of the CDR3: TGTGCCAGCAGCTTCGGACAGGAGGGTCAGCCCCAGCATTTT. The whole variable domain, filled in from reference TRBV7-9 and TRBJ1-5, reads DTGVSQNPRHKITKRGQNVTFRCDPISEHNRLYWYRQTLGQGPEFLTYFQNEAQLEKSRLLSDRFSAERPKGSFSTLEIQRTEQGDSAMYLCASSFGQEGQPQHFGDGTRLSIL.

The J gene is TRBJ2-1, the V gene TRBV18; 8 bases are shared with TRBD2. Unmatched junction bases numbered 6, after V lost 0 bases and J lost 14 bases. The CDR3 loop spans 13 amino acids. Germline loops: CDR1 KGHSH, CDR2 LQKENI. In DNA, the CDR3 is TGTGCCAGCTCACCACCGTCAGCGGGGGCAGAGTTCTTC. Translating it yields CASSPPSAGAEFF.

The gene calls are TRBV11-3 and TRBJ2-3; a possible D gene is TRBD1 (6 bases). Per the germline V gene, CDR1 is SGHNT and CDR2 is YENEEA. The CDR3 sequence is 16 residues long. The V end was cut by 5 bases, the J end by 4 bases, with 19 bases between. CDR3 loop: CASSPSSGAIADTQYF. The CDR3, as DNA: TGTGCCAGCAGCCCAAGCTCAGGGGCTATTGCAGATACGCAGTATTTT.

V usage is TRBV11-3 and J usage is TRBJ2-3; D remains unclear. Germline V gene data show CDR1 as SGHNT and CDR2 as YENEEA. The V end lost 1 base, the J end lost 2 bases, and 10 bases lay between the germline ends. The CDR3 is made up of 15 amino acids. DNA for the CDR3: TGTGCCAGCAGCTTAGCGGCGGCAAACACAGATACGCAGTATTTT. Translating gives CASSLAAANTDTQYF.

The CDR3 sequence is CASSHDGQGAQPQHF. The CDR3 DNA is TGCGCCAGCAGCCATGATGGACAGGGGGCTCAGCCCCAGCATTTT. The chain couples TRBV4-1 to TRBJ1-5; 11 bases are shared with TRBD1. V trimming: 3 bases; J trimming: 6 bases; junction bases outside the gene matches: 4. In germline, CDR1 is MGHRA, CDR2 YSYEKL. The CDR3 covers 15 residues.